The rows below give T cell receptor beta chains drawn from one sample of a study of control samples from healthy donors and cancer patients. Clones were sequenced by immunoSEQ multiplex PCR, and TCRdb holds only the in-frame ones, with some missing. Of roughly 120,000 clones in the sample, about nine tenths were seen once. Sequencing was performed on blood. The receptors originated from a human donor in good health. The donor label of this sample is uncertain. The CDR3 runs from the conserved cysteine through the conserved F or W. A D gene is named only where the DNA matches it firmly.

D gene	V gene	J gene	CDR3 protein	CDR3 DNA
TRBD1	TRBV30	TRBJ1-1	CAWAGTGVTEAFF	TGTGCCTGGGCCGGGACAGGGGTAACTGAAGCTTTCTTT
.	TRBV2	TRBJ2-1	CASRENFDSYNEQFF	TGTGCCAGCAGGGAGAACTTCGACAGTTACAATGAGCAGTTCTTC
.	TRBV15	TRBJ2-2	CATSRDSATLYTGELFF	TGTGCCACCAGCAGAGATTCAGCGACTCTGTACACCGGGGAGCTGTTTTTT
TRBD2	TRBV6-6	TRBJ2-5	CASNRGGGETQYF	TGTGCCAGCAACCGGGGGGGCGGGGAGACCCAGTACTTC
.	TRBV3-1/TRBV3-2	TRBJ2-5	CASSQERGETQYF	TGTGCCAGCAGCCAAGAAAGGGGAGAGACCCAGTACTTC
.	TRBV5-1	TRBJ1-1	CASSLQGFTEAFF	TGCGCCAGCAGCCTACAGGGTTTTACTGAAGCTTTCTTT
TRBD1	TRBV5-6	TRBJ2-1	CASSSRSGTGPSYNEQFF	TGTGCCAGCAGCAGCCGATCAGGGACAGGACCTTCCTACAATGAGCAGTTCTTC
.	TRBV7-6	TRBJ1-1	CASSLRSFSMNTEAFF	TGTGCCAGCAGCTTAAGATCTTTTTCAATGAACACTGAAGCTTTCTTT
TRBD1	TRBV2	TRBJ1-5	CASRGGQGYQPQHF	TGTGCCAGCAGGGGCGGACAGGGGTATCAGCCCCAGCATTTT
.	TRBV5-5	TRBJ1-1	CASSLLLNTEAFF	TGTGCCAGCAGCTTGCTTTTGAACACTGAAGCTTTCTTT
.	TRBV5-6	TRBJ2-3	CASTKKEFTDTQYF	TGTGCCAGCACCAAAAAGGAATTCACAGATACGCAGTATTTT
TRBD2	TRBV27	TRBJ2-1	CASSSGGAEEQFF	TGTGCCAGCAGTAGCGGGGGGGCCGAAGAGCAGTTCTTC
TRBD1	TRBV24-1	TRBJ2-1	CATRSKQGPANNEQFF	TGTGCCACCAGGTCAAAACAGGGGCCGGCTAACAATGAGCAGTTCTTC
TRBD1	TRBV28	TRBJ1-6	CASSFSWGQAARHSPLHF	TGTGCCAGCAGTTTCTCTTGGGGACAGGCAGCAAGGCATTCACCCCTCCACTTT
.	TRBV27	TRBJ1-6	CASAAGRAGSSPLHF	TGTGCCAGCGCGGCCGGTAGAGCAGGGAGTTCACCCCTCCACTTT
TRBD1	TRBV5-4	TRBJ1-2	CASSPPGQGYGYTF	TGTGCCAGCAGCCCACCGGGACAGGGGTATGGCTACACCTTC
.	TRBV24-1	TRBJ1-4	CATSDGGVNEKLFF	TGTGCCACCAGTGATGGGGGCGTTAATGAAAAACTGTTTTTT
TRBD1	TRBV6-2/TRBV6-3	TRBJ2-1	CASSYLPTGAFYNEQFF	TGTGCCAGCAGTTACTTACCGACAGGGGCTTTCTACAATGAGCAGTTCTTC
TRBD1	TRBV2	TRBJ2-5	CASRTGSWTQYF	TGTGCCAGTAGGACAGGAAGTTGGACCCAGTACTTC
.	TRBV13	TRBJ2-2	CASNPRFTGELFF	TGTGCCAGCAACCCTAGATTCACCGGGGAGCTGTTTTTT
TRBD2	TRBV7-3	TRBJ2-3	CASSASGGSTDTQYF	TGTGCCAGCAGCGCCAGCGGGGGGAGCACAGATACGCAGTATTTT
.	TRBV6-4	TRBJ2-3	CASSDTDTGRDTQYF	TGTGCCAGCAGTGACACCGACACAGGGAGAGATACGCAGTATTTT
TRBD1	TRBV28	TRBJ1-5	CASSPAGTGNQPQHF	TGTGCCAGCAGCCCCGCCGGGACAGGGAATCAGCCCCAGCATTTT
.	TRBV3-1/TRBV3-2	TRBJ1-1	CASCIRGNTEAFF	TGTGCCAGCTGTATCCGGGGCAACACTGAAGCTTTCTTT
.	TRBV5-1	TRBJ2-2	CASSLTTGHTGELFF	TGCGCCAGCAGCCTGACGACAGGTCACACCGGGGAGCTGTTTTTT
TRBD2	TRBV3-1/TRBV3-2	TRBJ2-1	CASSQYRDYRYNEQFF	TGTGCCAGCAGCCAATACCGGGACTACCGCTACAATGAGCAGTTCTTC
.	TRBV7-8	TRBJ2-1	CASSSRGGGAPHNEQFF	TGTGCCAGCAGCTCCCGGGGAGGGGGGGCCCCCCACAATGAGCAGTTCTTC
.	TRBV12-3/TRBV12-4	TRBJ1-1	CASKVTGDTEAFF	TGTGCCAGCAAGGTGACGGGAGACACTGAAGCTTTCTTT
.	TRBV6-5	TRBJ1-5	CASRGRENQPQHF	TGTGCCAGCAGGGGAAGGGAGAATCAGCCCCAGCATTTT
TRBD1	TRBV12-3/TRBV12-4	TRBJ1-2	CASRSTGGYGYTF	TGTGCCAGCAGATCTACAGGGGGCTATGGCTACACCTTC
.	TRBV6-5	TRBJ1-1	CASSYSSGFTEAFF	TGTGCCAGCAGTTACTCATCAGGGTTCACTGAAGCTTTCTTT
.	TRBV30	TRBJ2-2	CAWSSQLTGELFF	TGTGCCTGGAGTTCGCAGCTCACCGGGGAGCTGTTTTTT
TRBD2	TRBV19	TRBJ2-3	CASSMKVGGGGKADTQYF	TGTGCCAGTAGTATGAAGGTGGGCGGGGGGGGTAAGGCAGATACGCAGTATTTT